The source of this TCR beta chain is a study of cytomegalovirus exposure and HLA in healthy donors. Primers for the PCR totalled 60 Vbeta and 13 Jbeta. The authors' processing: Per a later analysis, the number of unique TCR beta chains was some 75 million, of which around 9.9 million were shared. Repertoires were generated with immunoSEQ multiplex PCR, while TCRdb's copy carries only in-frame clones and drops some. The DNA was the basis for D and trimming; V, J and clone size are from that table. This sample has about 130,000 clones, with 80% found just once. Germline V gives CDR1 SGHRS, CDR2 YFSETQ. The V and J ends lost 0 bases and 5 bases, in that order; junction bases with no gene match: 4. CDR3 size: 17 residues.

The chain uses TRBV5-1 and TRBJ2-5; 16 nucleotides align to TRBD2. Sequencing used PBMCs. The sequence was obtained from a man aged 25-45 years in good health and CMV-seropositive. The CDR3 sequence: CASSLAGLAGGGETQYF. The CDR3 DNA reads TGCGCCAGCAGCTTGGCGGGACTAGCGGGGGGGGGCGAGACCCAGTACTTC.